This passage covers 27 T cell receptor beta chains from one sample sequenced in a study of human T cells and chemical hapten exposure. Via MiXCR, TCRdb re-called the RACE reads, giving one row per CDR3 protein. Found here are about 110,000 distinct CDR3 sequences, approximately 12% of them singletons; the top ten hold over 1.5%. Time point reported: pre-sensitization, week 0. As to treatment: therapeutic diphenylcyclopropenone sensitization with weekly scalp DPC. The source was whole blood, collected in connection with sensitization to the hapten diphenylcyclopropenone (DPC). The source of these receptors is a woman between 50 and 59 years old with alopecia areata. Some clones in this sample may be carry-over from other donors' samples.

This clonotype turned up a few times. The genes are TRBV6-1 and TRBJ1-1; D is ambiguous. The CDR3 runs to 14 residues. CDR1 is MNHNS and CDR2 is SASEGT in the germline V gene. V lost 1 base to trimming and J lost 1 base, with 7 bases between them. The CDR3 nucleotides read TGTGCCAGCAGTGAAGGTAGGAAGAACACTGAAGCTTTCTTT. Translation gives CASSEGRKNTEAFF.

The table lists this clonotype with a few counts. The chain joins TRBV10-3 to TRBJ2-7; a possible D gene is TRBD2 (6 bases). The V gene's germline CDR1 is ENHRY and CDR2 SYGVKD. The V and J ends lost 4 bases and 4 bases respectively, with 11 bases between them. The CDR3 length is 13 residues. The CDR3 protein is CAISGRDFYEQYF. The CDR3, as DNA: TGTGCCATCAGTGGACGGGACTTTTACGAGCAGTACTTC.

Points on this clonotype: One end of the junction varies from germline; a read error may be responsible. The chain links TRBV28 to TRBJ2-7, with D possibly matching TRBD1 (5 bases). This CDR3 is 11 amino acids long. Germline V gene data show CDR1 as MDHEN and CDR2 as SYDVKM. CDR3 sequence reads: CASRGVSFLAF. Written as DNA, the CDR3 is TGTGCCAGCAGAGGGGTCAGTTTCCTGGCCTTC.

This clonotype showed up just a few times. The chain carries TRBV5-6 and TRBJ1-1; no definite D call. V lost 4 bases to trimming and J lost 3 bases, with 7 bases between them. The CDR3 contains 12 residues. The germline V gene encodes CDR1 SGHDT and CDR2 YYEEEE. The CDR3 loop reads CASSARYTEAFF. In DNA form, the CDR3 reads TGTGCCAGCAGCGCTCGGTACACTGAAGCTTTCTTT.

CDR3 sequence: CASCTGGSGNEKLFF. CDR3 sequence (DNA): TGTGCCAGCTGCACAGGGGGCTCGGGCAATGAAAAACTGTTTTTT. The V and J genes are TRBV28 and TRBJ1-4; 9 nucleotides agree with TRBD1. Germline values: CDR1 MDHEN, CDR2 SYDVKM. The J segment lost 5 bases and the V segment lost 8 bases, leaving 9 bases of the junction unmatched. The CDR3 has 15 amino acids.

The chain joins TRBV7-9 to TRBJ2-6; D unclear. This CDR3 has 17 amino acids. V lost 1 base, J lost 3 bases, and 13 bases lay in between. The germline V gene encodes CDR1 SEHNR and CDR2 FQNEAQ (reference sequence). CDR3 bases: TGTGCCAGCAGCTTAGTTCCGGAGATGAATGGGGCCAACGTCCTGACTTTC. As protein: CASSLVPEMNGANVLTF.

This clonotype appeared a few times. The chain uses TRBV3-1 and TRBJ1-3, with D possibly TRBD1 on 6 matching bases. From germline, CDR1 is LGHDT and CDR2 YNNKEL (reference sequence). The CDR3 sequence is 16 residues long. V was trimmed by 4 bases and J by 4 bases, leaving 17 bases between them. CDR3 nucleotide sequence: TGTGCCAGCAGCCTTAAGGACAGAGCTACCGGAAACACCATATATTTT. Protein product: CASSLKDRATGNTIYF. Full variable domain (remainder filled in from reference TRBV3-1 and TRBJ1-3): DTAVSQTPKYLVTQMGNDKSIKCEQNLGHDTMYWYKQDSKKFLKIMFSYNNKELIINETVPNRFSPKSPDKAHLNLHINSLELGDSAVYFCASSLKDRATGNTIYFGEGSWLTVV.

This clonotype was seen a handful of times. The chain employs TRBV2 and TRBJ2-3; D unresolved. Germline V gene lookup returns CDR1 SNHLY and CDR2 FYNNEI. The CDR3 runs to 12 residues. Trimming left V 9 bases short and J 2 bases short, with 9 bases between. CDR3 sequence: CARVEDTDTQYF. CDR3 DNA: TGTGCCAGGGTGGAAGACACAGATACGCAGTATTTT.

This clonotype was found many times. CDR3 DNA sequence: TGTGCCAGCAGCTCCCCTGTAGGCAGGGCCAACATTCAGTACTTC. It codes for CASSSPVGRANIQYF. This rearrangement joins TRBV5-8 to TRBJ2-4; possibly TRBD1 for D (5 bases). V lost 3 bases and J 7 bases, leaving 17 bases between the germline ends. The length of the CDR3 is 15 residues. Germline V gene data show CDR1 as SGHTS and CDR2 as YDEGEE.

This rearrangement joins TRBV29-1 to TRBJ1-1; D remains ambiguous. Per the germline V gene, CDR1 is SQVTM and CDR2 is ANQGSEA. V lost 2 bases to trimming and J lost 5 bases, with 12 bases between them. The CDR3 runs to 13 residues. This CDR3 reads CSVESQAGTEAFF. The CDR3 coding sequence is TGCAGCGTTGAATCGCAGGCGGGAACTGAAGCTTTCTTT.

The V gene is TRBV5-1, the J gene TRBJ1-1, with 8 bases lining up with TRBD1. Germline CDR1 SGHRS, CDR2 YFSETQ. V trimming: 0 bases; J trimming: 0 bases; junction bases outside the gene matches: 7. The CDR3 is 17 residues long. CDR3 in amino acids: CASSLAQGARMNTEAFF. Here the CDR3 DNA reads TGCGCCAGCAGCTTGGCGCAGGGGGCGCGAATGAACACTGAAGCTTTCTTT.

At least ten counts were recorded for this clonotype. This rearrangement joins TRBV19 to TRBJ1-5, with TRBD1 identical over 9 bases. Per germline, CDR1 LNHDA and CDR2 SQIVND (reference sequence). V gave up 9 bases and J gave up 7 bases; unmatched junction bases: 13. This CDR3 spans 15 amino acids. The CDR3 nucleotides read TGTGCCAGCCGAATCGACAGGGGACAGGGACAGCCCCAGCATTTT. This codes for CASRIDRGQGQPQHF.

The chain links TRBV6-1 to TRBJ2-2; maybe TRBD2 (6 bases). Trimming took 6 bases from V and 0 from J, leaving 11 bases between them. The CDR3 has 15 residues. Germline loops: CDR1 MNHNS, CDR2 SASEGT. CDR3 amino acids: CASRDYSANTGELFF. As DNA, the CDR3 is TGTGCCAGCAGGGACTACAGCGCGAACACCGGGGAGCTGTTTTTT.

J is TRBJ2-3 and V is TRBV13, with D possibly being TRBD1 (5 bases). Germline V gene sequence: CDR1 PRHDT, CDR2 FYEKMQ (reference sequence). The V gene lost 3 bases and the J gene lost 2 bases, with 12 bases spanning the gap. The CDR3 contains 15 residues. The CDR3 loop reads CASSLRTHHTDTQYF. DNA of the CDR3: TGTGCCAGCAGCTTGAGGACACATCACACAGATACGCAGTATTTT.

This clonotype showed up many times. The chain couples TRBV6-2 or TRBV6-3 to TRBJ2-7; 13 nucleotides match TRBD2. In germline, CDR1 is MNHEY, CDR2 SVGEGT. The CDR3 length is 14 residues. Trimming at V came to 6 bases and at J to 4 bases, leaving 3 bases not matched to a gene. The CDR3 nucleotides are TGTGCCAGCAGACCGGGACTAGCGGGGTACGAGCAGTACTTC. Protein product: CASRPGLAGYEQYF.

The J gene is TRBJ1-4, the V gene TRBV6-5; 7 nucleotides match TRBD1. This CDR3 is built from 15 residues. J gave up 7 bases and V 2 bases, and 7 bases lay outside the gene matches. Germline-derived CDR1 and CDR2 are MNHEY and SVGAGI. The CDR3: CASSYAGGKGEKLFF. CDR3 sequence (DNA): TGTGCCAGCAGTTACGCAGGGGGAAAGGGTGAAAAACTGTTTTTT.

This clonotype has just a few counts. The V gene is TRBV20-1, the J gene TRBJ2-2; no clear D gene. Germline CDR1 and CDR2: DFQATT and SNEGSKA (reference sequence). Trimming removed 2 bases from V and 0 bases from J, with 7 bases in between. The CDR3 runs to 14 residues. The CDR3 nucleotides read TGCAGTGCTAGAATAGATCCGAACACCGGGGAGCTGTTTTTT. This codes for CSARIDPNTGELFF.

A note on this clonotype: The junction and the germline gene differ at one end; a read error may be behind it. This chain joins TRBV6-5 and TRBJ1-1; D unresolved. Germline lookup yields CDR1 MNHEY and CDR2 SVGAGI. The CDR3 is 15 amino acids. The CDR3 DNA is TGTGCCAGCAGTTACGCTCCGACTGGGAACCCTGAAGCTTTCTTT. The encoded protein is CASSYAPTGNPEAFF.

This clonotype was seen more than once but under ten times. The gene calls are TRBV29-1 and TRBJ1-2; 8 bases match TRBD1. Germline lookup yields CDR1 SQVTM and CDR2 ANQGSEA. This CDR3 has 13 residues. V was clipped by 8 bases and J by 6 bases; unmatched bases: 11. CDR3 protein: CSHSQGASNGYTF. CDR3 coding DNA: TGCAGCCACTCGCAGGGGGCCAGTAATGGCTACACCTTC.

This clonotype was detected ten times or more. This chain connects TRBV3-1 to TRBJ1-6; D not resolved. V was pared by 3 bases and J by 7 bases, with 10 bases between. Germline lookup yields CDR1 LGHDT and CDR2 YNNKEL (reference sequence). The CDR3 has 14 amino acids. The CDR3 DNA sequence: TGTGCCAGCAGCCAGGCAGCGAGGAATTCACCCCTCCACTTT. This gives the protein CASSQAARNSPLHF. The variable domain in full, completed from reference TRBV3-1 and TRBJ1-6, reads DTAVSQTPKYLVTQMGNDKSIKCEQNLGHDTMYWYKQDSKKFLKIMFSYNNKELIINETVPNRFSPKSPDKAHLNLHINSLELGDSAVYFCASSQAARNSPLHFGNGTRLTVT.

The chain links TRBV12-3 or TRBV12-4 to TRBJ2-1; tentatively, D is TRBD1 or TRBD2 (5 bases each). The CDR3 has 15 residues. The V end was cut by 6 bases, the J end by 0 bases, with 12 bases between. The CDR3 reads CASRPAGSSYNEQFF. CDR3 DNA sequence: TGTGCCAGCAGACCTGCAGGGAGCTCCTACAATGAGCAGTTCTTC.

This clonotype has ten or more counts. V gene TRBV6-5 combines with J gene TRBJ1-3, with D uncertain. The germline gives CDR1 MNHEY, CDR2 SVGAGI. Between the trimmed V and J ends, which lost 2 bases and 2 bases, there was a span of 7 bases. This CDR3 region has 14 residues. This CDR3 reads CASSYGGTGNTIYF. The CDR3 region has the DNA TGTGCCAGCAGTTACGGCGGGACTGGAAACACCATATATTTT.

Many counts were recorded for this clonotype. V usage is TRBV6-1 and J usage is TRBJ1-1; a weak D match, TRBD1 (6 bases). The CDR3 is made up of 14 amino acids. The germline V and J ends were trimmed by 5 bases and 8 bases, with 18 bases remaining between them. Germline V gives CDR1 MNHNS, CDR2 SASEGT. The CDR3 reads CASSFTGLTGEAFF. The CDR3 DNA reads TGTGCCAGCAGTTTTACCGGCTTAACAGGGGAAGCTTTCTTT.

The rearrangement uses TRBV6-6 and TRBJ1-5; 7 positions match TRBD1. The CDR3 extends over 13 amino acids. The ends lost 7 bases at V and 6 bases at J; junction bases unmatched: 6. Germline CDR1 reads MNHNY; CDR2 reads SVGAGI (reference sequence). The CDR3 protein is CASTQGEGQPQHF. The DNA of the CDR3 is TGTGCCAGCACCCAGGGGGAAGGTCAGCCCCAGCATTTT.

This clonotype was observed a handful of times. In DNA form, the CDR3 reads TGCGCCAGCCGTTCTAGGGGGTTGGCTTTCAATGAGCAGTTCTTC. It is translated as CASRSRGLAFNEQFF. The chain couples TRBV5-1 to TRBJ2-1, with D possibly being TRBD1 (6 bases). Trimming took 7 bases from V and 6 from J, leaving 20 bases between them. The germline CDR1 and CDR2 sequences are SGHRS and YFSETQ. The CDR3 contains 15 residues. Filled out from reference TRBV5-1 and TRBJ2-1, the complete variable domain reads KAGVTQTPRYLIKTRGQQVTLSCSPISGHRSVSWYQQTPGQGLQFLFEYFSETQRNKGNFPGRFSGRQFSNSRSEMNVSTLELGDSALYLCASRSRGLAFNEQFFGPGTRLTVL.

This chain connects TRBV7-2 to TRBJ1-6; D call uncertain. Trimming pared 0 bases from V and 7 bases from J, leaving 10 bases between. CDR3 size: 15 residues. Germline-derived CDR1 and CDR2 are SGHTA and FQGNSA. The CDR3 here is CASSLAVGTNSPLHF. DNA of the CDR3: TGTGCCAGCAGCTTAGCGGTCGGAACGAATTCACCCCTCCACTTT.

Many counts were recorded for this clonotype. The V gene is TRBV12-3 or TRBV12-4, the J gene TRBJ1-5; D unclear. This CDR3 is 15 amino acids long. Trimming cost V 0 bases and J 4 bases, with 10 bases left between them. The CDR3 reads CASSLAYGKNQPQHF. CDR3 DNA sequence: TGTGCCAGCAGTTTAGCGTATGGGAAGAATCAGCCCCAGCATTTT.